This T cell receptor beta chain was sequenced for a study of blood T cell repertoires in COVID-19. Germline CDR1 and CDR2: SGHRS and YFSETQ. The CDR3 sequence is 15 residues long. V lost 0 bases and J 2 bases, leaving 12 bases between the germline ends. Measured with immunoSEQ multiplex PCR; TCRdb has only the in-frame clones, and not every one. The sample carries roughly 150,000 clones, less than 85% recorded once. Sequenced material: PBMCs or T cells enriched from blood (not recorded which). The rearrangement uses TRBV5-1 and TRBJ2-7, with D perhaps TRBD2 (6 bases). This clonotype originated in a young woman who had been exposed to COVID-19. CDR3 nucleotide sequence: TGCGCCAGCAGCTTGGCGGCTAGCGCTACCTACGAGCAGTACTTC. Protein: CASSLAASATYEQYF.